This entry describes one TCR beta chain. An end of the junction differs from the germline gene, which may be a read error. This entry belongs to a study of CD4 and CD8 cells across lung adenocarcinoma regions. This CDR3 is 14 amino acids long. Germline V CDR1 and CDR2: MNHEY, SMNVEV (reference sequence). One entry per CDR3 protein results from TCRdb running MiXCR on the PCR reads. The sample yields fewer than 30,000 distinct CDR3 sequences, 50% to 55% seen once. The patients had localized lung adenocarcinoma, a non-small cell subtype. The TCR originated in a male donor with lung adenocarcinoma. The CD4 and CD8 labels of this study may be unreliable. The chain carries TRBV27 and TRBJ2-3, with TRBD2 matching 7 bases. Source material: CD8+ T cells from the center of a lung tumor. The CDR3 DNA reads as TGTGCCAGCACTCCCCTAGCGGCCACAGACATGCAGTATTTC. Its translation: CASTPLAATDMQYF.